The T cell receptor (beta chain) under discussion was sequenced for a study of human T cells and chemical hapten exposure. Study summary: Small pooled library volume differences chiefly drove per-sample TCR yield variation.

TCRdb ran MiXCR on the RACE reads and lists one entry per CDR3 protein. The sample has about 51,000 distinct CDR3 sequences; around 9.4% are singletons. Germline CDR1 reads MDHEN; CDR2 reads SYDVKM. V was clipped by 6 bases and J by 0 bases; unmatched bases: 11. CDR3 length: 17 amino acids. Sample time point: pre-sensitization, week 0. Described treatment: therapeutic diphenylcyclopropenone sensitization with weekly scalp DPC. In its sample, this clonotype was seen many times. Source: whole blood, taken in connection with sensitization to the hapten diphenylcyclopropenone (DPC). This sequence joins TRBV28 and TRBJ2-1; 7 nucleotides match TRBD1. The sequence derives from a woman in her 40s with alopecia areata. Some clones in this sample may be carry-over from other donors' samples. The CDR3: CASRQTGASSSYNEQFF. CDR3 nucleotides: TGTGCCAGCAGGCAAACAGGGGCTTCGAGCTCCTACAATGAGCAGTTCTTC.